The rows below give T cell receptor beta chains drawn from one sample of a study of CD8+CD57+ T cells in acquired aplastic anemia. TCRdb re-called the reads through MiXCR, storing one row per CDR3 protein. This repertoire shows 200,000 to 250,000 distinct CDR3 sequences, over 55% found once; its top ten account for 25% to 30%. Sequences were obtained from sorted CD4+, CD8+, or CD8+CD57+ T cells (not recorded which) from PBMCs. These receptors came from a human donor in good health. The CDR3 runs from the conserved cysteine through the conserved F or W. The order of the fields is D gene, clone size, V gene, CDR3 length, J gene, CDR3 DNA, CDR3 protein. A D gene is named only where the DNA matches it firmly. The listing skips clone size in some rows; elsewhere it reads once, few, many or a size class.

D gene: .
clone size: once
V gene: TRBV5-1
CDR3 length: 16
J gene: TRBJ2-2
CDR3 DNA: TGCGCCAGCAGCTTGCAACAGGGAAGTACGTCCGGGGAGCTGTTTTTT
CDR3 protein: CASSLQQGSTSGELFF

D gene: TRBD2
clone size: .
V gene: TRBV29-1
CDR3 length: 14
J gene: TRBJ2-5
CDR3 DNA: TGCAGCGTTGAAATAGCGGGAGGGCCGGAGACCCAGTACTTC
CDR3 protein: CSVEIAGGPETQYF

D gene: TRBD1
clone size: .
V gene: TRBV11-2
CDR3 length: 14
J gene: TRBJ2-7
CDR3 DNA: TGTGCCAGCCTCCGGGACAGGTCCCCCTACGAGCAGTACTTC
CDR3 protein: CASLRDRSPYEQYF

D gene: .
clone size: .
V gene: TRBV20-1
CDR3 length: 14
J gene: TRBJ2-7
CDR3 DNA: TGCAGTGCTATCTCCCCATTGGGCTCCTACGAGCAGTACTTC
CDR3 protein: CSAISPLGSYEQYF

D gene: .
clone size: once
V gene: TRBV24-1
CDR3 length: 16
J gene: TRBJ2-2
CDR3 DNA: TGTGCCACCAGTGGAACCCGGGGCGGCAGCACCGGGAAGCTGTTTTTT
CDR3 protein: CATSGTRGGSTGKLFF

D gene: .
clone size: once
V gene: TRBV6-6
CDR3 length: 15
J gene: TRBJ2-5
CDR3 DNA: TGTGCCAGCAGAGTTGGGTCCGGGATGGAGGAGACCCAGTACTTC
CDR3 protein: CASRVGSGMEETQYF

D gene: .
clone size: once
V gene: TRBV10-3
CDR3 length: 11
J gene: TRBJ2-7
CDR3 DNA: TGTGCCATCAGTGAATCCCCTAAGCAGTACTTC
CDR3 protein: CAISESPKQYF

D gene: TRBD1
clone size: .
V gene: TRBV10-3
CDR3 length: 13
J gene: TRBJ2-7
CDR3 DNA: TGTGCCATCAGTTACAGGGGCCAGGGGGAGCAGTACTTC
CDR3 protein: CAISYRGQGEQYF

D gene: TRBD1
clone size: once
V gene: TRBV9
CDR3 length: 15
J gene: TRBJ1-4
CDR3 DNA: TGTGCCAGCAGCGGAGGAGGGACAGGGAATGAAAAACTGTTTTTT
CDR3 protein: CASSGGGTGNEKLFF

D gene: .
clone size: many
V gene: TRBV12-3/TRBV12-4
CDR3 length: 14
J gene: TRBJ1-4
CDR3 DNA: TGTGCCACCCTCAGCATTGCAACTAATGAAAAACTGTTTTTT
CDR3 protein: CATLSIATNEKLFF

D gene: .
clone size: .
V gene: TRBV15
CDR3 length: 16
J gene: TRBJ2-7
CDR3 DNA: TGTGCCACCAGCAGACTAGGGGCGGGAAACTTTTACGAGCAGTACTTC
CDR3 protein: CATSRLGAGNFYEQYF

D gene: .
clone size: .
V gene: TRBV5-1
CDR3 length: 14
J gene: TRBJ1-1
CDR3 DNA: TGCGCCAGCAGCTTGGAGGGTTTAGGAACTGAAGCTTTCTTT
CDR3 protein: CASSLEGLGTEAFF

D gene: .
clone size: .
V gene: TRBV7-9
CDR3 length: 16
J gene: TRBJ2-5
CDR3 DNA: TGTGCCAGCATACATACAGGGTCGGGAGTTGTAGAGACCCAGTACTTC
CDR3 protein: CASIHTGSGVVETQYF

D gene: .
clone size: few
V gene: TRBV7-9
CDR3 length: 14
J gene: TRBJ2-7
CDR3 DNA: TGTGCCAGCAGCCCCTCGGACGGAGACTACGAGCAGTACTTC
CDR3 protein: CASSPSDGDYEQYF

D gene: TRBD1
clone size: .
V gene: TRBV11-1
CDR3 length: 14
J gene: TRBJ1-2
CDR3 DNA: TGTGCCAGCAGCCCCCAGGGGGCTCGTTCTGGCTACACCTTC
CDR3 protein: CASSPQGARSGYTF

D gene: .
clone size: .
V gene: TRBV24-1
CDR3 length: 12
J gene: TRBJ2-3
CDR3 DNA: TGTGCCACCAGTGACAGGGGAAATACGCAGTATTTT
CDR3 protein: CATSDRGNTQYF

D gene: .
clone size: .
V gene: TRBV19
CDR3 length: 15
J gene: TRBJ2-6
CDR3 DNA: TGTGCCAGTAGTCCGTCCGGCACTGGGGCCAACGTCCTGACTTTC
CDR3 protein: CASSPSGTGANVLTF

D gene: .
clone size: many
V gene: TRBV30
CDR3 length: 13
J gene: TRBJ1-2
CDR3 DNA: TGTGCCTGGAGTGTGCTGGGATCGGATGGCTACACCTTC
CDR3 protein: CAWSVLGSDGYTF

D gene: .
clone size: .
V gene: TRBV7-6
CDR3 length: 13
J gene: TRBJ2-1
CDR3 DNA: TGTGCCAGCAGCCGGGACGGCTACAATGAGCAGTTCTTC
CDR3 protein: CASSRDGYNEQFF

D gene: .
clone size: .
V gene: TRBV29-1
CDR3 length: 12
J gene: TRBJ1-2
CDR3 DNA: TGCAGCGTTGAAGAAGGTGGCTTCGGCTACACCTTC
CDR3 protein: CSVEEGGFGYTF

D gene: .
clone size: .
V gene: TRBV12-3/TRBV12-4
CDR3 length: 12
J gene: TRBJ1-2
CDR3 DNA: TGTGCCAGCAGTTTGGACAGCTATGGCTACGCCTTC
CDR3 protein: CASSLDSYGYAF

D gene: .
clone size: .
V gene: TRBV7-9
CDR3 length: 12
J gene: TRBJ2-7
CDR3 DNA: TGTGCCAGCACCCCGGTCCTCTACGAGCAGTACTTC
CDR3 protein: CASTPVLYEQYF

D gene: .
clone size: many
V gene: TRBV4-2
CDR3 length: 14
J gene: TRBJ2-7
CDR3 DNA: TGTGCCAGCAGCCAAGAACGGGAGCTCTACGAGCAGTACTTC
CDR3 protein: CASSQERELYEQYF

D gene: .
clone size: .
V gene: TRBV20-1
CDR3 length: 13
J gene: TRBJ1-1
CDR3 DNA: TGCAGTGCTAGATCTGGGGGGGACACTGAAGCTTTCTTT
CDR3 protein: CSARSGGDTEAFF